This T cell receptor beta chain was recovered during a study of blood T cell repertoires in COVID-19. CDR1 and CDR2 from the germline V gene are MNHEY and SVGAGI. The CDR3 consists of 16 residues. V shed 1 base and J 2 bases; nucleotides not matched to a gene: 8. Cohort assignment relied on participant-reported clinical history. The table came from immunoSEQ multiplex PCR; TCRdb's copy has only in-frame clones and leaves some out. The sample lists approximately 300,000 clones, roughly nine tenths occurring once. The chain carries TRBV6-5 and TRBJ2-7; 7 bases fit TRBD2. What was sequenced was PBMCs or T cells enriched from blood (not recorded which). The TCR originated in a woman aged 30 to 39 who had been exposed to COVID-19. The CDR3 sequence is CASSYWPGGGAYEQYF. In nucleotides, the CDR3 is TGTGCCAGCAGTTACTGGCCGGGCGGGGGAGCCTACGAGCAGTACTTC.